This T cell receptor beta chain was captured by sequencing in a study of blood T cell repertoires in COVID-19. CDR1 is MDHEN, CDR2 SYDVKM, per germline. Losses at the gene ends were 5 bases for V and 0 bases for J; bases not matched to a gene: 5. The CDR3 consists of 15 residues. Original methodology: Amplification of reference gene primers was used by the study to estimate nucleated cell counts. TCRdb keeps only in-frame clones here, not all; method: immunoSEQ multiplex PCR. V, J and clone size are taken as reported in that table, and D and trimming were inferred from the DNA itself. Of some 80,000 clones listed, under 90% were seen once; the top ten hold about 2.7%.

The source material was peripheral blood. The TCR comes from a human donor in a cohort sampled during active COVID-19. V is TRBV28 and J is TRBJ2-7, with TRBD2 matching over 9 bases. The CDR3 reads CASSPHSGGSYEQYF. CDR3 nucleotide sequence: TGTGCCAGCAGTCCGCATAGCGGGGGCTCCTACGAGCAGTACTTC.